The sequence of this T cell receptor beta chain was determined in a study of CD8+CD57+ T cells in acquired aplastic anemia. J lost 3 bases, V lost 6 bases, and 10 bases had no gene match. This CDR3 spans 15 amino acids. The V gene's germline CDR1 is SGHRS and CDR2 YFSETQ. All sequencing subjects had displayed CD8+CD57+ cell expansion on flow cytometry. Blood samples were obtained from patients who had received no prior therapy. As to this clonotype: The target antigen is unknown.

TCR beta VDJ and CDR3 profiling used genomic DNA as template. MiXCR, run by TCRdb on the reads, gives a single entry per CDR3 protein. The sample lists under 250,000 distinct CDR3 sequences, roughly two thirds occurring once. Study-wide points: The same twenty-nine CD8+ CDR3 sequences occurred in patients and in controls.

The rearrangement joins TRBV5-1 to TRBJ2-5; 8 bases are shared with TRBD2. Material: sorted CD4+, CD8+, or CD8+CD57+ T cells (not recorded which) from PBMCs. The receptor's source is a human donor with aplastic anemia. The chain's CDR3 is CASILGPGGEETQYF. In nucleotides, the CDR3 is TGCGCCAGCATACTGGGACCGGGGGGGGAAGAGACCCAGTACTTC.